A single TCR beta chain is shown here with its context. This sample is drawn from a study of blood T cell repertoires in COVID-19. Study details: The United States, Italy and Spain provided the acute and convalescent COVID-19 samples. Sample material is recorded as cDNA or gDNA derived from T cells, B-cell-depleted T cells, or PBMCs.

The CDR3 is 14 residues long. J was trimmed by 3 bases and V by 5 bases; bases with no gene match: 1. Looked up from germline, CDR1 is PRHDT and CDR2 is FYEKMQ (reference sequence). Original handling: By means of reference gene primer amplification, nucleated cell counts were estimated. TCRdb keeps only in-frame clones here, not all; method: immunoSEQ multiplex PCR. That table supplies the V and J calls and clone size; D and trimming were determined from the DNA. The sample includes 50,000 to 70,000 clones, 88% of them seen just once. This TCR was sampled from a man between 60 and 75 years old with acute or convalescent COVID-19. The source material was peripheral blood. The chain is built from TRBV13 and TRBJ2-2; 9 bases are shared with TRBD1. CDR3 nucleotide sequence: TGTGCCAGCAGCAGGACAGGGGACACCGGGGAGCTGTTTTTT. Its protein product is CASSRTGDTGELFF.